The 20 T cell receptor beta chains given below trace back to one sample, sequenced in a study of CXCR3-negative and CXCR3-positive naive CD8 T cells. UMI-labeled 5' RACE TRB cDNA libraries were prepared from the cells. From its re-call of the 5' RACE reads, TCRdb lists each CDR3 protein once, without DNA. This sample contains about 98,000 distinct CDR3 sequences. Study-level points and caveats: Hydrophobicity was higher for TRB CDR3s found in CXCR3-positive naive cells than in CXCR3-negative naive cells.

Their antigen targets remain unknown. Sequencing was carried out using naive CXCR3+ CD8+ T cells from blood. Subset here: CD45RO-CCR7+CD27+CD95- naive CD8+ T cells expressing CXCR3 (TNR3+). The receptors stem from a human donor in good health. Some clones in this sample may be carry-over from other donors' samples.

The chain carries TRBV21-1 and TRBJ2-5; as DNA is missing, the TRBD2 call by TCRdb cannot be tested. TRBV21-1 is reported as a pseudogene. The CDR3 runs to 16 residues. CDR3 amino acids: CASSAPSGGTGETQYF.

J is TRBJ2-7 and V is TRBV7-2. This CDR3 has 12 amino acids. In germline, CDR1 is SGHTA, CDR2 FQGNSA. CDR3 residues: CASSFAAYEQYF.

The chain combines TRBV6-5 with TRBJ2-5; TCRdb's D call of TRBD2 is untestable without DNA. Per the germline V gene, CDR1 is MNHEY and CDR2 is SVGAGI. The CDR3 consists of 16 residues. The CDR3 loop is CASSFSMLAGGETQYF.

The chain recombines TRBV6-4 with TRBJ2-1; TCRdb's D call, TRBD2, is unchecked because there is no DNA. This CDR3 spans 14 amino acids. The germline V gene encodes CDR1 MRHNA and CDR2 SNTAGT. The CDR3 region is CASSGGAPNNEQFF.

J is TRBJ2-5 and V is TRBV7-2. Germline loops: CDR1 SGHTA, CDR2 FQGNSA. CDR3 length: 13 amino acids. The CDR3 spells CASRLRSQETQYF.

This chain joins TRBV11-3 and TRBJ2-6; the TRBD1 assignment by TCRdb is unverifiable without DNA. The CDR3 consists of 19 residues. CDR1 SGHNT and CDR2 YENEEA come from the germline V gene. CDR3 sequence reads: CASQRQGFMIPAGANVLTF. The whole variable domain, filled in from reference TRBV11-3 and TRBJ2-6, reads EAGVVQSPRYKIIEKKQPVAFWCNPISGHNTLYWYLQNLGQGPELLIRYENEEAVDDSQLPKDRFSAERLKGVDSTLKIQPAELGDSAVYLCASQRQGFMIPAGANVLTFGAGSRLTVL.

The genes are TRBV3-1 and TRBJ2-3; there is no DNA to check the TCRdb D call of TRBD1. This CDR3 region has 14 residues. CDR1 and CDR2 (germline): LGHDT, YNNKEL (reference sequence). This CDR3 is CASSGGRDTDTQYF.

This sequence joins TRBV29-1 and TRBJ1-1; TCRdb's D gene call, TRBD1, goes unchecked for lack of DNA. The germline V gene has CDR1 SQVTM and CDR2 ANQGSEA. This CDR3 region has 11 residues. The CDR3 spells CSVETGILAFF.

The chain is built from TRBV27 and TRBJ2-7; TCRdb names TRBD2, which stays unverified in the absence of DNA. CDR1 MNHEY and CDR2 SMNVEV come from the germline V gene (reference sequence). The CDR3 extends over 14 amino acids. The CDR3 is CASSNGGPSYEQYF.

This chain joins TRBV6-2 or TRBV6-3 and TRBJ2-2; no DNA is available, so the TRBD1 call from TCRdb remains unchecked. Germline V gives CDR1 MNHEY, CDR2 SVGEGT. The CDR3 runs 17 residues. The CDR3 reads CASSYSRAGVNTGELFF.

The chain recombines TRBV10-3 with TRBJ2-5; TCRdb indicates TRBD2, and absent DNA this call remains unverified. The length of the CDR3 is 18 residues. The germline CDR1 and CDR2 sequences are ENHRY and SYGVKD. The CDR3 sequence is CAISVGTSGGDRRETQYF.

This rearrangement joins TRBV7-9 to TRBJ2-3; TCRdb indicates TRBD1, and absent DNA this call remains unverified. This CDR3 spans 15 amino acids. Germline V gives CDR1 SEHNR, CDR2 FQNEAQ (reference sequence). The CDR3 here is CASTWPGQRTDTQYF.

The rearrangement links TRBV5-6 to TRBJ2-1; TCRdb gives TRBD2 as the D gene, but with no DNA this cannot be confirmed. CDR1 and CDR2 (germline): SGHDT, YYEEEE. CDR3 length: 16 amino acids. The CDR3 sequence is CASSSFLAGLNNEQFF.

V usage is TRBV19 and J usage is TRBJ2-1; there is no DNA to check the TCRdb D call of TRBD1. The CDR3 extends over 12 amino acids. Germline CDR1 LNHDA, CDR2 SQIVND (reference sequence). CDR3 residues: CASEGAGREQFF.

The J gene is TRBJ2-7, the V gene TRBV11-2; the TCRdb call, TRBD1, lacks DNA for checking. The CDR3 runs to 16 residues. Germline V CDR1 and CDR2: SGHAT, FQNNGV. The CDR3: CASSSGWSHTYYEQYF. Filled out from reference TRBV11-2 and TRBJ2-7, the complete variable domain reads EAGVAQSPRYKIIEKRQSVAFWCNPISGHATLYWYQQILGQGPKLLIQFQNNGVVDDSQLPKDRFSAERLKGVDSTLKIQPAKLEDSAVYLCASSSGWSHTYYEQYFGPGTRLTVT.

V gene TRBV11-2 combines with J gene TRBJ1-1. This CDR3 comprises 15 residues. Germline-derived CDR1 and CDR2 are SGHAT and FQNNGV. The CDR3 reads CASSLDPIMNTEAFF.

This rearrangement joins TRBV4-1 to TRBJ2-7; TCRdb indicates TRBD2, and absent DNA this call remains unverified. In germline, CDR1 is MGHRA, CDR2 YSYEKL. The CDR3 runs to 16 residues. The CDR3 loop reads CASSQEGVAGVDEQYF.

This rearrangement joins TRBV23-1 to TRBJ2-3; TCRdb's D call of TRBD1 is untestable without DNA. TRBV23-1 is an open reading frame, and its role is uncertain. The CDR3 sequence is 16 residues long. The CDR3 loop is CASSQSGRISTDTQYF.

The CDR3 loop is CASSYRQGTHEQYF. V is TRBV6-5 and J is TRBJ2-7; TCRdb gives TRBD1 as the D gene, but with no DNA this cannot be confirmed. CDR1 and CDR2 from the germline V gene are MNHEY and SVGAGI. This CDR3 spans 14 amino acids.

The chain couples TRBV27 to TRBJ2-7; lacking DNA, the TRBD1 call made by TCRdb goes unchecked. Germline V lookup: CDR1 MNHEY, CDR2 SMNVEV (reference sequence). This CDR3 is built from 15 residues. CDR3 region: CASSFGTGNLDEQYF.